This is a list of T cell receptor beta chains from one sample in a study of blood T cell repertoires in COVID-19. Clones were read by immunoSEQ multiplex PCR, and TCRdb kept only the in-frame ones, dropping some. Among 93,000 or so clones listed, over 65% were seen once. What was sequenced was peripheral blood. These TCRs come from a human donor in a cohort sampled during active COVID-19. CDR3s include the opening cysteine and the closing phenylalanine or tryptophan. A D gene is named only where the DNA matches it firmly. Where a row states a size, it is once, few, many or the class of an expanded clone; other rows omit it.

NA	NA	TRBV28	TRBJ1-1	TGTGCCAGCAACCCACCCAGGGGAGTGAACACTGAAGCTTTCTTT	CASNPPRGVNTEAFF
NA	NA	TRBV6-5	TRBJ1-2	TGTGCCAGCAGTTCAACCCAGGGGAACTATGGCTACACCTTC	CASSSTQGNYGYTF
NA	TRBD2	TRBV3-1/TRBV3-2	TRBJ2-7	TGTGCCAGCAGCCGAGCTAGCGGGTCCCCCTACGAGCAGTACTTC	CASSRASGSPYEQYF
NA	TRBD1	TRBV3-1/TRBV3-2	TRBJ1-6	TGTGCCAGCAGCCAACTGGACAGGGGAAGCTCACCCCTCCACTTT	CASSQLDRGSSPLHF
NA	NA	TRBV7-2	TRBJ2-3	TGTGCCAGCAGCCGGACACGGGTCACAGATACGCAGTATTTT	CASSRTRVTDTQYF
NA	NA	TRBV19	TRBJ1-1	TGTGCCAGTAGTTCCTACGCTCGGGGGGCTAACACTGAAGCTTTCTTT	CASSSYARGANTEAFF
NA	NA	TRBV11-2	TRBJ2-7	TGTGCCAGCAAGCCCTCAGACAGACCCTGGGAGCAGTACTTC	CASKPSDRPWEQYF
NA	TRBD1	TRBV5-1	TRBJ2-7	TGCGCCAGCAGCGAATGGGACAGGGTGGGATACGAGCAGTACTTC	CASSEWDRVGYEQYF
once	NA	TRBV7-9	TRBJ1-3	TGTGCCAGCAGCTTACGGAGCTCTGGAAACACCATATATTTT	CASSLRSSGNTIYF
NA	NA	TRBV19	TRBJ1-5	TGTGCCAGTAGTATGAGATCGGGGGGTATCAATCAGCCCCAGCATTTT	CASSMRSGGINQPQHF
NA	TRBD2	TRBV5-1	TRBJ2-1	TGCGCCAGCAGCCGGGAGGGTCGTGAGCAGTTCTTC	CASSREGREQFF
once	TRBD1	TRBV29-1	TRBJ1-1	TGCAGCGCAACCCCGGGACAGATGAACACTGAAGCTTTCTTT	CSATPGQMNTEAFF
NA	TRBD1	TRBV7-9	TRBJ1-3	TGTGCCAGCAGAGAGACAGGGAACTCTGGAAACACCATATATTTT	CASRETGNSGNTIYF
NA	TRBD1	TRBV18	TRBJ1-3	TGTGCCAGCTCACCACCCCCCCAGGGGGGTGGAAACACCATATATTTT	CASSPPPQGGGNTIYF
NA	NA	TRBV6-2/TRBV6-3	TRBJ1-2	TGTGCCAGCAGTCGAAACATCGGGAGGGGCTATGGCTACACCTTC	CASSRNIGRGYGYTF
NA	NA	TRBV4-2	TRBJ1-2	TGTGCCAGCAGCGGGGCCCTTAGCGGCTACACCTTC	CASSGALSGYTF
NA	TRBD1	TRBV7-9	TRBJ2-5	TGTGCCAGCAGCTCGACAGGGGGAACCGAGACCCAGTACTTC	CASSSTGGTETQYF
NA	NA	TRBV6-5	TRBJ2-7	TGTGCCAGCAGACCAACGGGCGGGTTCGAGCAGTACTTC	CASRPTGGFEQYF
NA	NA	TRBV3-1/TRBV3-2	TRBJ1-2	TGTGCCAGCAGCCGACAGTTCTTGTATGGCTACACCTTC	CASSRQFLYGYTF
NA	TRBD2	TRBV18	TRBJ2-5	TGTGCCAGCTCGCCACTAGCGGGGGGGCAAGAGACCCAGTACTTC	CASSPLAGGQETQYF
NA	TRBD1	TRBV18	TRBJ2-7	TGTGCCAGCTCACCACGAATGGGGACAGGGGACGAGCAGTACTTC	CASSPRMGTGDEQYF
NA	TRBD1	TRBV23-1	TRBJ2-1	TGCGCCAGCAGTCAAGGCCGCAGGGGGTCTCCCAATGAGCAGTTCTTC	CASSQGRRGSPNEQFF
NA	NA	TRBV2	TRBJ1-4	TGTGCCAGCAGTGAAGGCAGGATTGGAGAAAAACTGTTTTTT	CASSEGRIGEKLFF
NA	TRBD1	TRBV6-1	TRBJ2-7	TGTGCCAGCAGTGAGACCCCGGGACAGATCTACGAGCAGTACTTC	CASSETPGQIYEQYF
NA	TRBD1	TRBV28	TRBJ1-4	TGTGCCAGCAGTACAGGGGGAGGCACTAATGAAAAACTGTTTTTT	CASSTGGGTNEKLFF
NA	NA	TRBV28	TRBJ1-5	TGTGCCAGCAGTTCCGGGACATCAAATCAGCCCCAGCATTTT	CASSSGTSNQPQHF
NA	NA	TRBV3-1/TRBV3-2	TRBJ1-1	TGTGCCAGCAGCCGACACAGGGATACTGAAGCTTTCTTT	CASSRHRDTEAFF
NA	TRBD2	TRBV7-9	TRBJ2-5	TGTGCCAGCAGCTTCCGGCGGGGAGGGGAGACCCAGTACTTC	CASSFRRGGETQYF
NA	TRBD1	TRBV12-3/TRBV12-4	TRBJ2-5	TGTGCCAGCAGTGGGACAGGGGAAGAGACCCAGTACTTC	CASSGTGEETQYF
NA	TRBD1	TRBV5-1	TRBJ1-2	TGCGCCAGCAGCCCCGGGACAGGGGAGAACTATGGCTACACCTTC	CASSPGTGENYGYTF
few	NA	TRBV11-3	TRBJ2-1	TGTGCCAGCAGCCCCCAGGCGTCGAGCTCCTACAATGAGCAGTTCTTC	CASSPQASSSYNEQFF
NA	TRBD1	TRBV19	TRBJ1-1	TGTGCCAGTAGTGGGACAGTCCGAGCGAACACTGAAGCTTTCTTT	CASSGTVRANTEAFF
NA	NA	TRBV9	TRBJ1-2	TGTGCCAGCAGCGCCCGAGGTCCGAACTATGGCTACACCTTC	CASSARGPNYGYTF
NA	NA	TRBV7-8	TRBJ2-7	TGTGCCAGCAGCTTAGAATTAGTTGGCGAGCAGTACTTC	CASSLELVGEQYF
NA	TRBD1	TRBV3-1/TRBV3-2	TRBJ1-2	TGTGCCAGCAGCCTACTCGGACAGGGACTACCCGAAGCTAACTATGGCTACACCTTC	CASSLLGQGLPEANYGYTF
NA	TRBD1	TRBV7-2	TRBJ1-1	TGTGCCAGCAGCTTCCGGACAGGGGTCACTGAAGCTTTCTTT	CASSFRTGVTEAFF
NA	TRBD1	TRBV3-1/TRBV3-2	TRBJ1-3	TGTGCCAGCAGCCTGACAGGGGCTGGAAACACCATATATTTT	CASSLTGAGNTIYF
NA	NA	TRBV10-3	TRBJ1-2	TGTGCCATCAGTGAACCCGACAGGTCGAAAGGCTACACCTTC	CAISEPDRSKGYTF
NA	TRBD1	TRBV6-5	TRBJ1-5	TGTGCCAGCAGCCGATCAGGGGGCAGTCAGCCCCAGCATTTT	CASSRSGGSQPQHF
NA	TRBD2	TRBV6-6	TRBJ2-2	TGTGCCAGCAGCCGGACTAGCGGGGGGGCCGGGGAGCTGTTTTTT	CASSRTSGGAGELFF
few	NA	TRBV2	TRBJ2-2	TGTGCCAGCAGTGAATTGGCGGGGGCCCCCTGGGGGGAGCTGTTTTTT	CASSELAGAPWGELFF
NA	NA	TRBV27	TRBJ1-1	TGTGCCAGCAGTTTAGGGGGAGGGGGTGAAGCTTTCTTT	CASSLGGGGEAFF
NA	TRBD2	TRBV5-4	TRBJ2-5	TGTGCCAGCTATGGGGGGGGGCAAGAGACCCAGTACTTC	CASYGGGQETQYF
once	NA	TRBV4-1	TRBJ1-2	TGCGCCAGCAGCCAAGATGGAGGCCTAGCTAACTATGGCTACACCTTC	CASSQDGGLANYGYTF
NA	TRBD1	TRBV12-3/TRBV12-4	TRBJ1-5	TGTGCCAGCAGGGAACAGGGGGAACAGCCCCAGCATTTT	CASREQGEQPQHF
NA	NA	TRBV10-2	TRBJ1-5	TGCGCCAGCAGTGAGTCGGGGGGAAGCAATCAGCCCCAGCATTTT	CASSESGGSNQPQHF
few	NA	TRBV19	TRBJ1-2	TGTGCCAGTAGTATTGCGGGGCGCGATGGCTACACCTTC	CASSIAGRDGYTF
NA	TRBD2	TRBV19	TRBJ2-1	TGTGCCAGTTCTCCCGGGACGGGAGGGGATGAGCAGTTCTTC	CASSPGTGGDEQFF
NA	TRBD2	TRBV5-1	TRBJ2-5	TGCGCCAGCAGCTTAGCCCGCGGGGGGGCCTTGGAGACCCAGTACTTC	CASSLARGGALETQYF
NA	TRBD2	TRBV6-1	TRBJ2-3	TGTGCCAGCAGTGTTACCTGGACTAGCGGGGGGGTTAGCACAGATACGCAGTATTTT	CASSVTWTSGGVSTDTQYF
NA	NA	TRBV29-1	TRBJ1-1	TGCAGCGTTGATCGAGAACACACTGAAGCTTTCTTT	CSVDREHTEAFF